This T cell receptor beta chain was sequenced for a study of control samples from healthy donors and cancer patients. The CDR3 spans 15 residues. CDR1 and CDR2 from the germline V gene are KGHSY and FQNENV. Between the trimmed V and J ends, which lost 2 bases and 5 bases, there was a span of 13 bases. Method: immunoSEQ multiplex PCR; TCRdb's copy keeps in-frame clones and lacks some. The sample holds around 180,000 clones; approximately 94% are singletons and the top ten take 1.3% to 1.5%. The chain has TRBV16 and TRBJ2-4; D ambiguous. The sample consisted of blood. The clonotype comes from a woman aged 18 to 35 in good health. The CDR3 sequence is CASSQDSRNQNIQYF. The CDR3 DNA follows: TGTGCCAGCAGCCAAGACTCACGAAACCAAAACATTCAGTACTTC.